This TCR beta chain was captured by sequencing in a study of blood T cell repertoires in COVID-19 (dated by TCRdb to 2020 to 2022). About the investigation overall: Collaborator samples came from the United States, Italy and Spain and covered acute and convalescent phases of COVID-19. The prospective study material was composed of cDNA or gDNA derived from T cells, B-cell-depleted T cells, or PBMCs. The dataset comprised deeply sampled blood TCRbeta repertoires from subjects exposed to, actively infected with, or recovered from COVID-19. The repertoires were released in a freely available public database meant as a resource for research on the immune response to SARS-CoV-2. The samples were drawn from two sources: the first 160 participants of the ongoing ImmuneRACE study, and approximately 1,300 subjects contributed by 6 global collaborators. Nearly every sample came with metadata listing a de-identified subject ID, COVID-19 status, age in years and sex. Where available, HLA class I and class II types were obtained from metadata supplied by the sample provider rather than from assay-based typing. Paper-wide results and their limitations: The amount of clinical and demographic metadata varied by source and participant and was provided uncurated.

Each collaborating institution followed its own protocols to collect whole blood in K2EDTA tubes. For TCRbeta analysis, collaborators shipped samples as frozen whole blood, isolated PBMCs, or DNA extracted from either of those sample types. The immunoSEQ Assay, a bias-controlled multiplex PCR, was used to amplify TCRbeta CDR3 regions from genomic DNA. Regarding the original processing steps: The number of nucleated cells in each sample was estimated from the amplification of reference gene primers within the assay. To quantify the absolute abundance of each unique TCRbeta CDR3 rearrangement, sequence reads were collapsed and filtered. For each sample, productive Simpson clonality was calculated as the square root of Simpson's diversity index across productive rearrangements. TCRdb provides this immuneACCESS table in a form limited to in-frame rearrangements. Some clones are lacking; in checked studies, under half of them reflect an unresolved V gene, and why the rest are absent is not known. V and J calls and clone size are given by that table; D and trimming were obtained from the DNA. This sample lists about 140,000 clones; 60% to 85% were detected once. 1.5% to 2.5% of the sample rests with the top ten.

A word on this clone: Its specific antigen is unknown. Per-nucleotide qualities are absent, and no much larger clonotype sits a single base away.

Per the germline V gene (reference sequence), MNHEY is the CDR1 and SMNVEV is the CDR2. The CDR3 has 15 amino acids, counting the end cysteine and phenylalanine. The CDR3 DNA has 45 bases and is translated from base 1. Germline trimming amounts to 9 bases on V and 0 bases on J, with 8 as the count of junction bases outside the gene matches. Specimen: peripheral blood. The chain is encoded by TRBV27 joined to TRBJ2-3, with 8 junctional bases fitting TRBD2. The receptor comes from a woman between 55 and 75 years old with acute or convalescent COVID-19. The DNA reads as follows: TGTGCCAGTAAACCGGGACTAGGGAGCACAGATACGCAGTATTTT. Translation gives CASKPGLGSTDTQYF.